Presented here are 11 T cell receptor beta chains from one specimen sequenced in a study of identical twins. TCRdb recomputed calls from the 5' RACE reads with MiXCR, one row per CDR3 protein. This table has roughly 260,000 distinct CDR3 sequences, 6.5% to 9% appearing once. The sample was also reused in another study, on yellow fever vaccine responses in identical twins.

Sequenced: CD8+ T cells sorted from blood. The receptors originated from a woman under 30 in good health.

The chain's CDR3 is CASSYPNGGGNNEQFF. The CDR3, as DNA: TGTGCCAGCAGTTACCCCAATGGGGGCGGAAACAATGAGCAGTTCTTC. The rearrangement joins TRBV6-5 to TRBJ2-1; a possible D gene is TRBD1 (6 bases). The germline V gene has CDR1 MNHEY and CDR2 SVGAGI. The CDR3 length is 16 residues. Trimming removed 2 bases from V and 5 bases from J, with 16 bases in between.

This clonotype was seen ten or more times. The chain is built from TRBV6-4 and TRBJ2-2; D ambiguous. Per germline, CDR1 MRHNA and CDR2 SNTAGT. V lost 3 bases, J lost 4 bases, and 6 bases lay in between. CDR3 length equals 13 residues. The CDR3 loop reads CASSETTTGELFF. CDR3 bases: TGTGCCAGCAGTGAGACAACCACCGGGGAGCTGTTTTTT.

Within the sample, this clonotype is medium-sized. The V and J genes are TRBV24-1 and TRBJ2-3; D is possibly TRBD2 (6 bases). The CDR3 totals 15 residues. The germline V and J ends were trimmed by 9 bases and 4 bases, with 19 bases remaining between them. From germline, CDR1 is KGHDR and CDR2 SFDVKD. The CDR3 region is CATGGIGFAADTQYF. The CDR3 nucleotides read TGTGCCACCGGAGGGATCGGGTTCGCGGCAGATACGCAGTATTTT.

This clonotype was seen ten or more times. The genes are TRBV5-1 and TRBJ1-1, with TRBD1 matching 9 bases. Germline V CDR1 and CDR2: SGHRS, YFSETQ. The CDR3 length is 15 residues. J lost 5 bases, V lost 0 bases, and 5 bases had no gene match. The CDR3 DNA sequence: TGCGCCAGCAGCTTGGACAGGGGGCTGTGGACTGAAGCTTTCTTT. Amino acids: CASSLDRGLWTEAFF.

There are a few counts of this clonotype. The chain has TRBV4-1 and TRBJ2-5; D may correspond to TRBD1 or TRBD2 (5 bases each). This CDR3 contains 15 residues. The germline CDR1 and CDR2 sequences are MGHRA and YSYEKL. V was pared by 0 bases and J by 7 bases, with 15 bases between. The CDR3 DNA follows: TGCGCCAGCAGCCAAGATACGGCCGAGGGGCGGACCCAGTACTTC. Amino acids: CASSQDTAEGRTQYF.

This sequence joins TRBV7-9 and TRBJ2-5, with 7 bases identical to TRBD1. The CDR3 is 15 residues long. The germline V gene encodes CDR1 SEHNR and CDR2 FQNEAQ (reference sequence). Losses at the gene ends were 2 bases for V and 2 bases for J; bases not matched to a gene: 5. Here the CDR3 reads CASSLRGQYQETQYF. As DNA, the CDR3 is TGTGCCAGCAGCTTAAGGGGACAGTATCAAGAGACCCAGTACTTC.

The chain combines TRBV3-1 with TRBJ1-2, with 12 bases that match TRBD1. Germline CDR1 is LGHDT and CDR2 is YNNKEL (reference sequence). CDR3 length: 16 residues. V shed 1 base, J shed 5 bases, and the junction held 5 bases outside the gene matches. For the CDR3, the DNA is TGTGCCAGCAGCCAAGGCGGGACAGGGGGCGATTATGGCTACACCTTC. Translated, it gives CASSQGGTGGDYGYTF.

This clonotype was observed a few times. The chain has TRBV10-3 and TRBJ2-1; 9 nucleotides match TRBD2. This CDR3 contains 19 residues. The V and J ends lost 1 base and 2 bases, in that order; junction bases with no gene match: 12. Germline V lookup: CDR1 ENHRY, CDR2 SYGVKD. CDR3 protein: CAISELSGGAGGAYNEQFF. The CDR3 region has the DNA TGTGCCATCAGTGAGTTGTCGGGCGGAGCGGGAGGCGCCTACAATGAGCAGTTCTTC.

The table lists this clonotype with many counts. This chain links TRBV24-1 with TRBJ1-2; D unresolved. V gave up 6 bases and J gave up 2 bases, with 12 bases separating them. CDR3 size: 14 residues. In germline, CDR1 is KGHDR, CDR2 SFDVKD. The CDR3 region has the DNA TGTGCCACCAGTCATAACAAAGGGAACTATGGCTACACCTTC. Its translation is CATSHNKGNYGYTF.

This clonotype has ten or more counts. The chain has TRBV5-1 and TRBJ2-5; 9 bases agree with TRBD1. Germline assignment: CDR1 SGHRS and CDR2 YFSETQ. V trimming: 6 bases; J trimming: 3 bases; junction bases outside the gene matches: 9. The CDR3 consists of 15 residues. CDR3 amino acids: CASNPRGQGKETQYF. The CDR3, as DNA: TGCGCCAGCAACCCCCGGGGACAGGGAAAAGAGACCCAGTACTTC. The variable domain in full, with the rest retrieved from reference TRBV5-1 and TRBJ2-5, is KAGVTQTPRYLIKTRGQQVTLSCSPISGHRSVSWYQQTPGQGLQFLFEYFSETQRNKGNFPGRFSGRQFSNSRSEMNVSTLELGDSALYLCASNPRGQGKETQYFGPGTRLLVL.

In nucleotides, the CDR3 is TGTGCCACCAGCAGATCTTCATCCGGGGAGCAGTACTTC. Amino acid sequence: CATSRSSSGEQYF. The chain employs TRBV15 and TRBJ2-7; D ambiguous. Per the germline V gene, CDR1 is LNHNV and CDR2 is YYDKDF (reference sequence). V lost 2 bases and J 7 bases, leaving 12 bases between the germline ends. The CDR3 consists of 13 residues.